The entry that follows covers one TCR beta chain sequence. Antigen: not known. There are 14 residues in the CDR3. The V end lost 6 bases, the J end lost 14 bases, and 20 bases lay between the germline ends. Germline V CDR1 and CDR2: MNHNY, SVGAGI (reference sequence). TCRdb fed the 5' RACE reads into MiXCR, producing one record per CDR3 protein. This table holds around 55,000 distinct CDR3 sequences, under 15% found once. These data come from a study of early T cells in non-severe SARS-CoV-2 infection. Study-wide background: Sequencing of bulk RNA from unsorted whole blood was done, without chain pairing. Study-wide points: The VDJdb matching leaned toward anti-spike CD8 responses and overlooked private and CD4 specificities.

Sequenced sample: whole blood. The chain has TRBV6-6 and TRBJ1-6; D perhaps matches TRBD1 (6 bases). The sequence was collected from an adult who was a healthcare worker with PCR-confirmed SARS-CoV-2 infection or an uninfected control (not recorded which). The CDR3 loop reads CASSRPGEELSLHF. In DNA form, the CDR3 reads TGTGCCAGCAGCCGACCAGGGGAAGAGTTGTCCCTCCACTTT.